This TCR beta chain is from a study of blood T cell repertoires in COVID-19 (dated by TCRdb to about 2020). Looking at the study overall: The collaborator samples originated in the United States, Italy and Spain and spanned the acute and convalescent phases of COVID-19. The prospective study material was composed of cDNA or gDNA derived from T cells, B-cell-depleted T cells, or PBMCs. The dataset comprised deeply sampled blood TCRbeta repertoires from subjects exposed to, actively infected with, or recovered from COVID-19. The repertoires were released in a freely available public database meant as a resource for research on the immune response to SARS-CoV-2. Samples came from the ongoing ImmuneRACE study (first 160 participants) plus 1,254 subjects from 6 global collaborators. A de-identified subject ID, COVID-19 status, age in years and sex were almost always included in the sample metadata. HLA class I and class II types, where available, came from metadata supplied by the sample provider rather than from assay-based typing. Study-wide conclusions, independent of this receptor: How much clinical and demographic metadata was included differed by source and by participant, and the metadata was provided uncurated.

TCRbeta CDR3 regions were amplified from genomic DNA by means of the immunoSEQ Assay, a bias-controlled multiplex PCR. Turning to the authors' computational methods: Nucleated cell counts per sample were estimated from amplification of reference gene primers within the assay. To quantify the absolute abundance of each unique TCRbeta CDR3 rearrangement, sequence reads were collapsed and filtered. Productive Simpson clonality was computed per sample as the square root of Simpson's diversity index over productive rearrangements. This immuneACCESS table, as held by TCRdb, lists in-frame sequences with V and J called but not all clones. Of the missing ones, under half trace to an unresolved V gene in checked studies; the others have no known cause. That table supplies the V and J calls and clone size; D and trimming were determined from the DNA. This sample has approximately 200,000 clones in its table, and approximately 87% of those were observed once. The ten largest clones represent 15% to 20% of the sample.

V is pruned by 0 bases and J by 0 bases, leaving 6 bases of the junction without a gene match. The germline V gene specifies LGHNA as CDR1 and YSLEER as CDR2. Its CDR3 holds 17 amino acids, cysteine through phenylalanine. Kept here is only the CDR3 DNA, which spans 51 bases and is read in frame from base 1. One collaborating source in Seattle enrolled patients during active infection and followed them longitudinally through the course of disease. Whole blood was collected in K2EDTA tubes by collaborating institutions according to the institutions' own protocols. For TCRbeta analysis, collaborator samples were shipped as frozen whole blood, as isolated PBMCs, or as DNA extracted from either sample type. This clone was picked up many times. Its antigen specificity is not known. No much larger clone exists at a distance of one base, and base qualities are not known.

The sequence came from a person aged 70 to 79 with COVID-19, enrolled during active disease. The material sequenced was peripheral blood. The V and J segments used are TRBV4-3 and TRBJ2-3; 7 central bases correspond to TRBD1. The CDR3 sequence is CASSQDTGTASTDTQYF. DNA sequence: TGCGCCAGCAGCCAAGACACCGGGACAGCTAGCACAGATACGCAGTATTTT.